Below are 5 T cell receptor beta chains sequenced from a single sample in a study of PD-L1 blockade in urothelial cancer. The sample's time point: peripheral blood 6 weeks after treatment start. The table came from immunoSEQ multiplex PCR; TCRdb's copy has only in-frame clones and leaves some out. This sample has 60,000 to 80,000 clones, with about nine tenths found just once. Material: PBMCs, obtained around atezolizumab (anti-PD-L1) treatment. These receptors came from a man between 60 and 75 years old with urothelial cancer.

The chain uses TRBV19 and TRBJ2-5; 11 positions match TRBD2. The ends lost 4 bases at V and 8 bases at J; junction bases unmatched: 9. Germline V lookup: CDR1 LNHDA, CDR2 SQIVND (reference sequence). The CDR3 consists of 15 residues. The CDR3 nucleotides read TGTGCCAGTAGTACCGGGACTAGCGGATGGGAAACCCAGTACTTC. Encoded protein: CASSTGTSGWETQYF.

The chain joins TRBV4-2 to TRBJ2-3, with 8 bases matching TRBD2. The CDR3 covers 14 residues. Per germline, CDR1 LGHNA and CDR2 YNFKEQ. After removal of 5 bases from V and 6 bases from J, the junction contained 7 bases not matched to a gene. In DNA form, the CDR3 reads TGTGCCAGCAGCGACGGAGGACTAGCTGATACGCAGTATTTT. Translating it yields CASSDGGLADTQYF.

The chain employs TRBV19 and TRBJ2-4; 8 bases fit TRBD1. CDR1 is LNHDA, CDR2 SQIVND, per germline (reference sequence). The CDR3 is 15 amino acids. The V and J ends lost 7 bases and 1 base, in that order; junction bases with no gene match: 6. CDR3 in amino acids: CASTMTGVAKNIQYF. For the CDR3, the DNA is TGTGCCAGTACCATGACAGGGGTTGCCAAAAACATTCAGTACTTC.

This chain connects TRBV10-1 to TRBJ2-1, with TRBD2 matching over 12 bases. The CDR3 length is 15 residues. The V segment lost 6 bases and the J segment 4 bases; nucleotides outside the gene matches: 4. The V gene's germline CDR1 is WNHNN and CDR2 SYGVQD (reference sequence). This CDR3 reads CASREGLAGYNEQFF. Here the CDR3 DNA reads TGCGCCAGCAGGGAAGGACTAGCGGGATACAATGAGCAGTTCTTC.

This clone has a count of ten or more. The CDR3 is CASSLGRKLAGLDGRLSSYNEQFF. The CDR3 bases are TGCGCCAGCAGCTTGGGGAGGAAACTAGCGGGTCTTGACGGGAGACTAAGCTCCTACAATGAGCAGTTCTTC. The J gene is TRBJ2-1, the V gene TRBV5-1; 9 bases line up with TRBD2. Trimming at V came to 0 bases and at J to 0 bases, leaving 25 bases not matched to a gene. Looked up from germline, CDR1 is SGHRS and CDR2 is YFSETQ. The CDR3 totals 24 residues.